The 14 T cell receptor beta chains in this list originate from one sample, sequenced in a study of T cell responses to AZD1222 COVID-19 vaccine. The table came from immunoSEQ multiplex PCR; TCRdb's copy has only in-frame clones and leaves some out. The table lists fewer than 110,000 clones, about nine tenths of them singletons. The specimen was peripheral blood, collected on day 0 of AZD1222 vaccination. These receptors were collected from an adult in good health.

CDR3 DNA: TGCGCCAGCAGCACAGAAGGACAGGGTGAGCAGTTCTTC. Translation gives CASSTEGQGEQFF. The chain has TRBV5-1 and TRBJ2-1; 8 positions match TRBD1. There are 13 residues in the CDR3. Germline V gives CDR1 SGHRS, CDR2 YFSETQ. J gave up 9 bases and V 4 bases, and 6 bases lay outside the gene matches.

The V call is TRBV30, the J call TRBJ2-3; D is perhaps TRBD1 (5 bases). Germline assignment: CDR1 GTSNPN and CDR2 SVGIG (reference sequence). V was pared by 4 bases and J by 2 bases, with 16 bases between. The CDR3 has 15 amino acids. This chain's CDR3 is CAWIVRGSPTDTQYF. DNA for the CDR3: TGTGCCTGGATCGTAAGGGGCAGCCCCACAGATACGCAGTATTTT.

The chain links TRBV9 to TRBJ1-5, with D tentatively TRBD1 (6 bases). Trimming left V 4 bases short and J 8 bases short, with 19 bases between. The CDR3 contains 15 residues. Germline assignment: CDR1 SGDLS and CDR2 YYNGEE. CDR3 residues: CASSPWGGAIEPQHF. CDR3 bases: TGTGCCAGCAGCCCGTGGGGGGGCGCGATTGAGCCCCAGCATTTT.

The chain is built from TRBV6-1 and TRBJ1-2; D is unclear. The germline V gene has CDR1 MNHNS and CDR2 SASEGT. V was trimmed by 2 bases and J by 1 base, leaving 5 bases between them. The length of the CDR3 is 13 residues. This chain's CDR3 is CASSELDNYGYTF. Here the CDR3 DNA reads TGTGCCAGCAGTGAACTGGATAACTATGGCTACACCTTC.

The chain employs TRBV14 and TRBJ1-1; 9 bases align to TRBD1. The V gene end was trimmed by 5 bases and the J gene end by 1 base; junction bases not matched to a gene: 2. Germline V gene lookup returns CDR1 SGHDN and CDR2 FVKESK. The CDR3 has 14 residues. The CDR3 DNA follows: TGTGCCAGCAGCAAACAGGGGGCGAACACTGAAGCTTTCTTT. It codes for CASSKQGANTEAFF.

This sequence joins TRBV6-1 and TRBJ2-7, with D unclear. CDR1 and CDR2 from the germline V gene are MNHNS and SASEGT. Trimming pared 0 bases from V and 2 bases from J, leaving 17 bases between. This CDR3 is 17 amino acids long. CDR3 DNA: TGTGCCAGCAGTGAAGCAAGGAGCATCATCACTCCCTACGAGCAGTACTTC. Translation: CASSEARSIITPYEQYF.

CDR3 region: CASSLRQEGSYEQYF. The CDR3, as DNA: TGTGCCAGCTCACTCAGACAGGAGGGCTCCTACGAGCAGTACTTC. V usage is TRBV18 and J usage is TRBJ2-7; D is possibly TRBD1 or TRBD2 (6 bases each). The V gene lost 4 bases and the J gene lost 0 bases, with 13 bases spanning the gap. The CDR3 length is 15 residues. In germline, CDR1 is KGHSH, CDR2 LQKENI.

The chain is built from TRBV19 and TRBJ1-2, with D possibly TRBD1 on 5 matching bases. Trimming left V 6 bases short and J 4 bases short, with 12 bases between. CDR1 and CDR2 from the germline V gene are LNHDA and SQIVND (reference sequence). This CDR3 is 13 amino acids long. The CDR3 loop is CASRNWGVYGYTF. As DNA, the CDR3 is TGTGCCAGTAGGAATTGGGGGGTCTATGGCTACACCTTC.

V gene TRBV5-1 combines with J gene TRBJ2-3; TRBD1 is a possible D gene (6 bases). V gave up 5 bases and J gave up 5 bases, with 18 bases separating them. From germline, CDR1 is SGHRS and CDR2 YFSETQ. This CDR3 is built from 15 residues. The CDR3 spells CASRLSLQGLDTQYF. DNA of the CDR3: TGCGCCAGCAGGCTTTCCCTACAGGGTCTAGATACGCAGTATTTT. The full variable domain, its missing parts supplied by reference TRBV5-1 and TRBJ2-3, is KAGVTQTPRYLIKTRGQQVTLSCSPISGHRSVSWYQQTPGQGLQFLFEYFSETQRNKGNFPGRFSGRQFSNSRSEMNVSTLELGDSALYLCASRLSLQGLDTQYFGPGTRLTVL.

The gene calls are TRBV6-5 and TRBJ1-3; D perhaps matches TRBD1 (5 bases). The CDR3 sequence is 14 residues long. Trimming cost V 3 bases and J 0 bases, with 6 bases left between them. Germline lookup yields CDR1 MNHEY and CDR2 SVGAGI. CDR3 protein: CASSYGGSGNTIYF. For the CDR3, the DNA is TGTGCCAGCAGTTATGGGGGCTCTGGAAACACCATATATTTT.

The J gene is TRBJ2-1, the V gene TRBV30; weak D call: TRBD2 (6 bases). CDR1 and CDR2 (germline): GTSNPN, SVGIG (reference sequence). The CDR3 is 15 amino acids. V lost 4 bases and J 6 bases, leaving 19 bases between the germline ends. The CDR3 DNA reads TGTGCCTGGATGGGGGGTAGCGGAGATCGCAATGAGCAGTTCTTC. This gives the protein CAWMGGSGDRNEQFF.

The CDR3 is CSVETANTEAFF. The DNA of the CDR3 is TGCAGCGTTGAAACAGCCAACACTGAAGCTTTCTTT. This chain joins TRBV29-1 and TRBJ1-1, with D unclear. Trimming took 2 bases from V and 2 from J, leaving 6 bases between them. Germline V gives CDR1 SQVTM, CDR2 ANQGSEA. CDR3 length: 12 amino acids.

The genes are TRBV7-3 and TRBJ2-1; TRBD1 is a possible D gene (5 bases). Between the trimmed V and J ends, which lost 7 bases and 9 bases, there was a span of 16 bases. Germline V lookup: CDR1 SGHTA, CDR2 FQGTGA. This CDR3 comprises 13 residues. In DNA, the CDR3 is TGTGCCAGCACCCTGACAGTAATGGGTGAGCAGTTCTTC. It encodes CASTLTVMGEQFF.

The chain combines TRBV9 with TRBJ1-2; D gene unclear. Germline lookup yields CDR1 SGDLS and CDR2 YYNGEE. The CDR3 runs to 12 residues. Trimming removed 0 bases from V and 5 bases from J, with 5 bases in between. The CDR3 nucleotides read TGTGCCAGCAGCGTAGAAGGATATGGCTACACCTTC. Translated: CASSVEGYGYTF.